This T cell receptor (beta chain) derives from a study of blood T cells in healthy people across ages. CDR3 length: 13 amino acids. Germline-derived CDR1 and CDR2 are SQVTM and ANQGSEA. V was pared by 5 bases and J by 7 bases, with 8 bases of the junction left unmatched. This clonotype came up many times. Its antigen is currently unknown. Study observations and caveats: Naive T cell percentage showed a strong correlation with the diversity of TCR beta.

A second PCR, run for about 6 to 11 cycles, used a sample-barcoded 5' primer plus a J-beta primer mix. Each cDNA molecule received a tag from a template-switch adaptor that had 12 random nucleotides. TCRdb reprocessed the 5' RACE reads with MiXCR, giving one entry per CDR3 protein. The sample holds around 800,000 distinct CDR3 sequences, 60% to 80% seen once. The sample taken for sequencing was blood. This TCR came from a man aged 30 to 39 in good health. The chain uses TRBV29-1 and TRBJ2-7, with 10 bases identical to TRBD1. DNA of the CDR3: TGCAGCGTTAATGGACAGGGGGATAGGGAGCAGTACTTC. It encodes CSVNGQGDREQYF.